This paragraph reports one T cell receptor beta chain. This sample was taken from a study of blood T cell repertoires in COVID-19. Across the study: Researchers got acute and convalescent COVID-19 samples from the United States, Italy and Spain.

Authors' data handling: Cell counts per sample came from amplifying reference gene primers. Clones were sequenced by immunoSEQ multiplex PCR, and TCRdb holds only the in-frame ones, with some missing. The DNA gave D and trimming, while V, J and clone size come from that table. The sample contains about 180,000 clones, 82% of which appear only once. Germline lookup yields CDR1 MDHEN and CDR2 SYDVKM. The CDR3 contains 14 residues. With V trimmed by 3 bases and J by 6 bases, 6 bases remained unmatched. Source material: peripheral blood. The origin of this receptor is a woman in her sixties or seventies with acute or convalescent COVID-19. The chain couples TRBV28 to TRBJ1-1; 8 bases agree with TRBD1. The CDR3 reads CASSFAGGAAEAFF. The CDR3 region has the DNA TGTGCCAGCAGTTTCGCAGGGGGCGCGGCTGAAGCTTTCTTT.